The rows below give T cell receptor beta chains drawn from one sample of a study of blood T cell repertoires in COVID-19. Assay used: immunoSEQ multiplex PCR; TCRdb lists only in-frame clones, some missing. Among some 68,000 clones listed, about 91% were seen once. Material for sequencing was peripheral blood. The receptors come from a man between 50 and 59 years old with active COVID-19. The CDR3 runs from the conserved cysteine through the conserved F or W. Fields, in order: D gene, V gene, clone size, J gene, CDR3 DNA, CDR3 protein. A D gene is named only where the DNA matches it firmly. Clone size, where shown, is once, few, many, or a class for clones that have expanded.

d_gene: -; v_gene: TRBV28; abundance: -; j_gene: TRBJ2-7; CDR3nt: TGTGCCAGCAGTCAACTATACGAGCAGTACTTC; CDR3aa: CASSQLYEQYF
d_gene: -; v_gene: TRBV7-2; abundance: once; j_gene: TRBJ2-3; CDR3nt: TGTGCCAGCAGCCGGAGATCTAACACAGATACGCAGTATTTT; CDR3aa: CASSRRSNTDTQYF
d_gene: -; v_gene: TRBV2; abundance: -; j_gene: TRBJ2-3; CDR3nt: TGTGCCAGCAGTCTTAACACAGATACGCAGTATTTT; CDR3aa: CASSLNTDTQYF
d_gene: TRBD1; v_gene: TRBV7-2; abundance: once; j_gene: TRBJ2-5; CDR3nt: TGTGCCAGCAGCTTAAACAGGGGGAGAGGAGAGACCCAGTACTTC; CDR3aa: CASSLNRGRGETQYF
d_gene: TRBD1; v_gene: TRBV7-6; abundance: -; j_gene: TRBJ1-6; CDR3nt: TGTGCCAGCAGCTTAGGGGGACAGGGCAATTCACCCCTCCACTTT; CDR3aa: CASSLGGQGNSPLHF
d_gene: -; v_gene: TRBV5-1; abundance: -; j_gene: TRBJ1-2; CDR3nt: TGCGCCAGCAGCTTGGACAGTTTAGTTGGCTACACCTTC; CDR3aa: CASSLDSLVGYTF
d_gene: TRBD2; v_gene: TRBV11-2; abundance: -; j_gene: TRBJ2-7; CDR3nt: TGTGCCAGCAGCTTACTAGCGGGGGGTTACGAGCAGTACTTC; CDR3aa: CASSLLAGGYEQYF
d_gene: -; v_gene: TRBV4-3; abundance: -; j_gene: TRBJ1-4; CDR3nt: TGCGCCAGCAGCCAAGATGCGGGGGTGGAGGAAAAACTGTTTTTT; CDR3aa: CASSQDAGVEEKLFF
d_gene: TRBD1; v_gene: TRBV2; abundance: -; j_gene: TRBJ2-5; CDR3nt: TGTGCCAGCAGACCCCGGACAGGGGGAGGGGAGACCCAGTACTTC; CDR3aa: CASRPRTGGGETQYF
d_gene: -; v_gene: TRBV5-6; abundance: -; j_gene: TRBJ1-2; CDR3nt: TGTGCCAGCACATCAAACTATGGCTACACCTTC; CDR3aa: CASTSNYGYTF